The clone carrying this T cell receptor (beta chain) was seen a few times. No antigen is known for it. The data stem from a study of response to subunit inactivated influenza vaccine. V lost 5 bases, J lost 3 bases, and 28 bases lay in between. From germline, CDR1 is MNHNS and CDR2 SASEGT. The length of the CDR3 is 19 residues. Overall study findings and caveats: Authors suggested few new T cells are recruited by each seasonal influenza vaccination.

TCRdb independently ran MiXCR on the RT-PCR reads; one entry per CDR3 protein. Among about 180,000 distinct CDR3 sequences listed, nearly 9.5% were seen once. Sample: non-naive T cells sorted from PBMCs, taken on the day of vaccination. The chain recombines TRBV6-1 with TRBJ2-5; D is perhaps TRBD1 or TRBD2 (5 bases each). This receptor was taken from a man in his fifties who received an inactivated influenza vaccine. The CDR3 protein is CASSNPRRPYGTAKETQYF. The CDR3 DNA sequence: TGTGCCAGCAGTAATCCGCGACGACCTTATGGGACGGCGAAAGAGACCCAGTACTTC.